This T cell receptor beta chain was identified during a study of T cells in Graves' hyperthyroidism and ophthalmopathy (dated by TCRdb to the late 2010s). Regarding the complete study: Peripheral blood samples were taken at the time of initial diagnosis, prior to any treatment. A discovery cohort of around 100 patients, roughly 43 with Graves' ophthalmopathy and approximately 57 with stable Graves' hyperthyroidism, was used to find distinguishing TCR V-J signatures. Prospective prediction of ophthalmopathy was tested in an independent validation cohort of approximately 19 hyperthyroidism patients and 17 patients who later progressed to ophthalmopathy. For training and testing, the 100 or so patients in the discovery cohort were randomly divided in a 7:3 ratio. In more than 5 Graves' hyperthyroidism patients, the study also compared T-cell repertoires from thyroid tissue with T-cell repertoires from blood. Following sampling, methimazole starting at 30 mg daily was given to hyperthyroidism patients, and high-dose intravenous methylprednisolone was given to ophthalmopathy patients. The paper reports TCR Vbeta CDR3 sequencing of 140 or so peripheral blood samples: some 41 ophthalmopathy, over 70 hyperthyroidism and approximately 17 progressor patients.

Stable Graves' hyperthyroidism was defined as the absence of progression to ophthalmopathy over 18 months of follow-up. The hyperthyroidism patients were between 18 and 65 years old and newly diagnosed, with a disease duration of less than 2 months. Any patient with an uncontrolled infection, another autoimmune disease, pregnancy or lactation was excluded. Diagnoses were based on clinical symptoms, serum thyroxine and TRAb, thyroid ultrasound and orbital computed tomography. PBMCs were isolated from 7.5 to 10 ml of fresh peripheral blood by Ficoll-Paque density gradient centrifugation. Trizol reagent was used to extract total RNA, and RNA quality was then checked on an Agilent 2100 Bioanalyzer. Including cysteine and phenylalanine, the CDR3 has 13 amino acids. Of all the DNA, just the CDR3 is kept, 39 bases in frame from base 1. V loses 7 bases of germline sequence and J loses 7 bases, and the interval between the two ends is 18 bases. Sequences SGHRS (CDR1) and YFSETQ (CDR2) are obtained from the germline V gene.

Summary of the overall study and its limitations: No statistical method was used to fix the sample size in advance, and group allocation was not hidden from the investigators. Ophthalmopathy was separated from stable hyperthyroidism by a 13 V-J signature model, with 85% to 90% sensitivity and approximately 84% specificity obtained in cross-validation and 80%/75% obtained in testing. Most expanded thyroid clonotypes (frequency above 0.001) were also detected in blood, a finding suggesting that blood repertoires may reflect thyroid immune responses. During validation, the model predicted progression to ophthalmopathy a median of around six months ahead of onset, with roughly 65% sensitivity and 72% to 80% specificity.

This clonotype was seen more than once but under ten times. Its antigen has not been determined. Per-nucleotide qualities are absent, and no much larger clonotype sits a single base away. Amplification of TCR beta CDR3 regions was carried out from RNA transcripts. The TCR CDR3 was subjected to a first round of RT-PCR using the HTBI primer set and the Qiagen OneStep RT-PCR kit. A second multiplex PCR round built the libraries, followed by size selection and purification. Libraries were sequenced paired-end with 100 bp reads on an Illumina HiSeq2000. As for how the authors treated the data: SOAPnuke was used to process the raw data, removing reads that contained adapters or uncalled bases, had a mean Phred below 15, or lacked an exact match to the constant primer or identifier. COPE v1.2.5 was used to merge the high-quality paired reads, and each unique nucleotide sequence was defined as a clonotype. Clonotypes were aligned to IMGT TRBV, TRBD and TRBJ reference segments using MiTCR v1.1. The analysis was restricted to V-J combinations with a frequency above 0.0001, which together covered around 99% of the repertoires. The TCS score was defined as F50 (clonal expansion) divided by E x V (chaos), with BLOSUM62-based TCRdist calculated between CDR3 peptides within each V-J. Welch's t-statistics and random forest reduced around 550 V-J features to some 14, which were used in a naive Bayes classifier (R e1071). The public sequencing data were trimmed at Q25 with fastp and processed into clonotypes with MiXCR by TCRdb, which kept only in-frame beta chains. Records with the same CDR3 protein are collapsed into one entry carrying the most frequent genes and DNA. The V and J calls were determined by TCRdb, not by the authors. Within this sample are a few hundred thousand distinct CDR3 sequences, with roughly 14% of them counted one time only. The ten largest account for 6.5% to 8% of the sample.

The sequenced material came from blood. Rearrangement joined TRBV5-1 to TRBJ2-7, with no D gene named confidently. The clonotype originates from a woman younger than 45 with Graves' hyperthyroidism. The encoded CDR3 is CASSMIRGREQYF. Read as DNA, the sequence is TGCGCCAGCTCCATGATACGAGGTCGAGAGCAGTACTTC. The full variable domain, completed from the reference TRBV5-1 and TRBJ2-7 proteins outside the CDR3, reads KAGVTQTPRYLIKTRGQQVTLSCSPISGHRSVSWYQQTPGQGLQFLFEYFSETQRNKGNFPGRFSGRQFSNSRSEMNVSTLELGDSALYLCASSMIRGREQYFGPGTRLTVT.